This record covers a single T cell receptor beta chain. In the authors' workflow: How many nucleated cells were present was estimated from reference gene primer amplification. Measured with immunoSEQ multiplex PCR; TCRdb has only the in-frame clones, and not every one. The D gene and trimming were derived from the DNA, and the V and J assignments and clone size from that table. The data hold about 300,000 clones, with more than 75% observed a single time. This entry belongs to a study of blood T cell repertoires in COVID-19. Overall study: Collection of acute and convalescent COVID-19 samples took place in the United States, Italy and Spain. The analysed material was cDNA or gDNA that came from T cells, B-cell-depleted T cells, or PBMCs.

Germline lookup yields CDR1 SGHKS and CDR2 YYEKEE (reference sequence). The germline V and J ends were trimmed by 0 bases and 3 bases, with 10 bases remaining between them. CDR3 size: 14 residues. Sequenced: peripheral blood. The rearrangement uses TRBV5-5 and TRBJ2-7, with a tentative D call TRBD1 (5 bases). This receptor was taken from a man aged 65 to 79 with acute or convalescent COVID-19. Here the CDR3 reads CASSLGQRNYEQYF. The DNA of the CDR3 is TGTGCCAGCAGCTTGGGACAGAGGAACTACGAGCAGTACTTC. Looking up the rest from reference TRBV5-5 and TRBJ2-7 gives the full variable domain: DAGVTQSPTHLIKTRGQQVTLRCSPISGHKSVSWYQQVLGQGPQFIFQYYEKEERGRGNFPDRFSARQFPNYSSELNVNALLLGDSALYLCASSLGQRNYEQYFGPGTRLTVT.